These T cell receptor beta chains were read from a single sample in a study of blood T cell repertoires in COVID-19. Repertoires were generated with immunoSEQ multiplex PCR, while TCRdb's copy carries only in-frame clones and drops some. The table lists 250,000 to 300,000 clones, around 85% of them singletons. Sequencing input: peripheral blood. The receptors here all came from a woman aged 30 to 39 with COVID-19, enrolled during active disease. Both conserved end residues are part of each CDR3. The D gene is left open where the match is weak. Only some rows state a clone size, as once, few, many or a class for expanded clones.

clone size,J gene,D gene,V gene,CDR3 protein,CDR3 DNA
-,TRBJ1-5,-,TRBV19,CASSWGRFQPQHF,TGTGCCAGTAGTTGGGGGCGTTTTCAGCCCCAGCATTTT
-,TRBJ2-1,-,TRBV28,CASSTPGSRNVNEQFF,TGTGCCAGCAGCACGCCGGGGAGCCGGAACGTAAATGAGCAGTTCTTC
-,TRBJ2-3,TRBD2,TRBV27,CASSSTRLAGGRGDTQYF,TGTGCCAGCAGTTCGACGAGACTAGCGGGGGGGCGGGGAGATACGCAGTATTTT
once,TRBJ2-3,-,TRBV19,CASSIRRQSSTDTQYF,TGTGCCAGTAGTATAAGGAGACAGTCTAGCACAGATACGCAGTATTTT
-,TRBJ2-3,TRBD2,TRBV7-2,CASSLLPRSSGGNTQYF,TGTGCCAGCAGCCTACTACCTAGGAGTAGCGGGGGGAATACGCAGTATTTT
few,TRBJ1-6,TRBD1,TRBV4-1,CASSHVRGLGDSPLHF,TGCGCCAGCAGCCACGTCAGGGGGCTTGGGGATTCACCCCTCCACTTT
-,TRBJ2-3,-,TRBV4-1,CASSQVAGNTDTQYF,TGCGCCAGCAGCCAAGTGGCAGGGAACACAGATACGCAGTATTTT
many,TRBJ2-3,TRBD2,TRBV27,CASSASGGPTDTQYF,TGTGCCAGCAGCGCTAGCGGGGGGCCCACCGATACGCAGTATTTT
-,TRBJ1-1,-,TRBV5-4,CASSLVVFGGVNTEAFF,TGTGCCAGCAGCTTGGTTGTCTTCGGGGGGGTTAACACTGAAGCTTTCTTT
few,TRBJ2-7,-,TRBV7-6,CASSSNFEQYF,TGTGCCAGCAGCTCGAACTTCGAGCAGTACTTC
-,TRBJ1-4,-,TRBV7-2,CASSAHRAVNEKLFF,TGTGCCAGCAGCGCCCACAGGGCGGTTAATGAAAAACTGTTTTTT
-,TRBJ2-7,TRBD2,TRBV7-2,CASSHTRGGVYEQYF,TGTGCCAGCAGCCACACGCGGGGGGGGGTTTACGAGCAGTACTTC
-,TRBJ2-5,-,TRBV24-1,CATSDLGGTGETQYF,TGTGCCACCAGTGATTTAGGAGGGACCGGGGAGACCCAGTACTTC
-,TRBJ2-2,TRBD1,TRBV5-1,CASSLWQGATGELFF,TGCGCCAGCAGCTTGTGGCAGGGGGCCACCGGGGAGCTGTTTTTT
-,TRBJ2-3,-,TRBV12-5,CASGAAGRTDTQYF,TGTGCTAGTGGTGCGGCGGGGCGCACAGATACGCAGTATTTT
-,TRBJ1-1,-,TRBV25-1,CASRRGQLNTEAFF,TGTGCCAGCAGGAGAGGGCAGTTGAACACTGAAGCTTTCTTT
-,TRBJ1-1,-,TRBV27,CASRATQMNTEAFF,TGTGCCAGCAGGGCAACACAGATGAACACTGAAGCTTTCTTT
few,TRBJ2-5,TRBD1,TRBV5-1,CASSRGLQETQYF,TGCGCCAGCAGCAGGGGGCTTCAAGAGACCCAGTACTTC
-,TRBJ1-1,TRBD1,TRBV24-1,CATSDGTGGSNTEAFF,TGTGCCACCAGTGATGGGACAGGGGGTAGCAACACTGAAGCTTTCTTT
once,TRBJ2-7,TRBD2,TRBV5-1,CASSLAPSGAYEQYF,TGCGCCAGCAGCTTGGCCCCTAGCGGGGCCTACGAGCAGTACTTC
-,TRBJ1-5,-,TRBV3-1/TRBV3-2,CASSRGTSRSNQPQHF,TGTGCCAGCAGCCGAGGGACTTCCCGGAGCAATCAGCCCCAGCATTTT
-,TRBJ2-5,-,TRBV20-1,CSATGLETQYF,TGCAGTGCTACAGGGTTAGAGACCCAGTACTTC
medium-sized,TRBJ2-5,TRBD2,TRBV5-1,CASSLPPSGGYQETQYF,TGCGCCAGCAGCTTGCCCCCTAGCGGGGGGTACCAAGAGACCCAGTACTTC
-,TRBJ2-1,TRBD2,TRBV27,CASSLAGAPGYNEQFF,TGTGCCAGCAGCTTAGCGGGGGCCCCAGGTTACAATGAGCAGTTCTTC
-,TRBJ1-2,-,TRBV6-2/TRBV6-3,CASSYSRNNYGYTF,TGTGCCAGCAGTTACTCGAGGAACAACTATGGCTACACCTTC
-,TRBJ1-6,-,TRBV7-9,CASTPTIWSPLHF,TGTGCCAGCACCCCGACAATTTGGTCACCCCTCCACTTT
-,TRBJ1-2,TRBD1,TRBV28,CASTQNPGRGHVYGYTF,TGTGCCAGCACTCAAAACCCTGGCAGGGGGCACGTCTATGGCTACACCTTC
-,TRBJ2-7,TRBD2,TRBV28,CASSSGTSRHEQYF,TGTGCCAGCAGTTCAGGGACTAGTCGTCACGAGCAGTACTTC
-,TRBJ2-7,-,TRBV18,CASSRAGSDGYEQYF,TGTGCCAGCTCACGGGCGGGGAGTGATGGCTACGAGCAGTACTTC
-,TRBJ2-7,-,TRBV3-1/TRBV3-2,CASSQTYGYEEQYF,TGTGCCAGCAGCCAAACCTACGGGTATGAAGAGCAGTACTTC
-,TRBJ1-1,-,TRBV5-1,CASGGGGTEAFF,TGCGCCAGCGGCGGGGGAGGCACTGAAGCTTTCTTT
-,TRBJ1-1,-,TRBV7-8,CASSLTGNTEAFF,TGTGCCAGCAGCTTGACAGGGAACACTGAAGCTTTCTTT
-,TRBJ2-3,TRBD2,TRBV2,CASRPSSGGPDTQYF,TGTGCCAGCAGGCCTTCTAGCGGGGGACCGGATACGCAGTATTTT
few,TRBJ1-2,-,TRBV28,CASSLGQGYGYTF,TGTGCCAGCAGTTTAGGGCAGGGCTATGGCTACACCTTC
once,TRBJ1-4,-,TRBV27,CASSFWGVNEKLFF,TGTGCCAGCAGTTTCTGGGGAGTTAATGAAAAACTGTTTTTT
once,TRBJ1-1,TRBD1,TRBV28,CASSGQGLSPSNTEAFF,TGTGCCAGCAGTGGACAGGGGCTTTCCCCTTCGAACACTGAAGCTTTCTTT
-,TRBJ1-2,TRBD1,TRBV5-1,CASSFNPGQGGSGAF,TGCGCCAGCAGCTTTAACCCGGGACAGGGTGGTAGTGGCGCCTTC
-,TRBJ2-7,TRBD1,TRBV6-5,CASSLTGGTYEQYF,TGTGCCAGCAGTCTGACAGGGGGCACCTACGAGCAGTACTTC
-,TRBJ2-2,-,TRBV3-1/TRBV3-2,CASSRLADTGELFF,TGTGCCAGCAGTAGGCTAGCTGACACCGGGGAGCTGTTTTTT
-,TRBJ2-4,TRBD1,TRBV5-1,CASSLAPTGKNIQYF,TGCGCCAGCAGCTTGGCCCCGACAGGGAAAAACATTCAGTACTTC
-,TRBJ1-1,-,TRBV28,CASTDARLEAFF,TGTGCCAGCACCGACGCCAGGCTGGAAGCTTTCTTT
-,TRBJ2-7,TRBD1,TRBV27,CASKWAGGEPYEQYF,TGTGCCAGCAAATGGGCAGGGGGCGAGCCCTACGAGCAGTACTTC
-,TRBJ2-1,TRBD1,TRBV14,CASSPYQGAHFF,TGTGCCAGCAGCCCGTACCAGGGGGCGCATTTCTTC
-,TRBJ1-1,-,TRBV27,CASSLLRGRGYTEAFF,TGTGCCAGCAGTTTATTGCGGGGGAGAGGTTACACTGAAGCTTTCTTT